The entry below gives a single T cell receptor beta chain sequence along with its context. The CDR3 is 9 residues long. Per the germline V gene, CDR1 is SGHVS and CDR2 is FNYEAQ. Trimming left V 5 bases short and J 9 bases short, with 2 bases between. Patients who underwent sequencing had shown CD8+CD57+ cell expansion by flow cytometry. Severe acquired aplastic anemia was present in every patient. Using genomic DNA as the template, TCR beta VDJ and CDR3 profiling was carried out. TCRdb called the reads again in MiXCR, with one record for every CDR3 protein. The table includes some 150,000 distinct CDR3 sequences, about two thirds detected once. These data originate in a study of CD8+CD57+ T cells in acquired aplastic anemia. Study at large: Sorted cells (CD4+ and CD8+) yielded DNA amounts that averaged around 3.5 ug.

This receptor was taken from a human donor with aplastic anemia. The chain has TRBV7-6 and TRBJ2-1; D unresolved. Sequencing was carried out using sorted CD4+, CD8+, or CD8+CD57+ T cells (not recorded which) from PBMCs. The CDR3 nucleotides read TGTGCCAGCAGCCCTGAGCAGTTCTTC. Protein sequence: CASSPEQFF.